These 21 T cell receptor beta chains came from one sample sequenced in a study of cytomegalovirus exposure and HLA in healthy donors. PCR was performed using 60 Vbeta and 13 Jbeta primers. Method: immunoSEQ multiplex PCR; TCRdb's copy keeps in-frame clones and lacks some. The sample contains 150,000 to 200,000 clones, about 88% of which appear only once. The sequencing sample was made of PBMCs. These receptors all stem from a man aged 18 to 29 in good health and CMV-seropositive.

On this clone: Its ends do not fully match the called genes, so a read error is possible. The J gene is TRBJ2-1, the V gene TRBV7-2; 8 nucleotides align to TRBD1. The length of the CDR3 is 16 residues. Germline V gene sequence: CDR1 SGHTA, CDR2 FQGNSA. The CDR3 here is CASSLAGGSVYNEQFF. The CDR3 nucleotides read TGTGCCAGCAGCCTAGCAGGGGGCTCCGTCTACAATGAGCAGTTCTTC.

V and J are TRBV6-5 and TRBJ1-2; TRBD1 aligns across 9 bases. This CDR3 has 12 residues. Germline V gene sequence: CDR1 MNHEY, CDR2 SVGAGI. The V and J ends lost 5 bases and 8 bases, in that order; junction bases with no gene match: 3. The CDR3 is CASSTGGGGYTF. As DNA, the CDR3 is TGTGCCAGCAGTACAGGGGGCGGGGGCTACACCTTC.

The rearrangement links TRBV9 to TRBJ1-6; 7 bases fit TRBD1. Germline CDR1 is SGDLS and CDR2 is YYNGEE. V was pared by 4 bases and J by 10 bases, with 2 bases of the junction left unmatched. CDR3 length: 12 residues. The CDR3 sequence is CASSKGGSPLHF. The CDR3 nucleotides are TGTGCCAGCAGCAAAGGGGGCTCACCCCTCCACTTT.

V gene TRBV29-1 combines with J gene TRBJ2-7, with 13 bases lining up with TRBD2. The V segment lost 7 bases and the J segment 5 bases; nucleotides outside the gene matches: 2. Germline values: CDR1 SQVTM, CDR2 ANQGSEA. The length of the CDR3 is 12 residues. The CDR3 coding sequence is TGCAGCGCGGGACTAGCGGGGAACGAGCAGTACTTC. This gives the protein CSAGLAGNEQYF.

V and J are TRBV30 and TRBJ2-5; D may be TRBD2 (6 bases). Trimming took 5 bases from V and 5 from J, leaving 9 bases between them. The CDR3 totals 11 residues. In germline, CDR1 is GTSNPN, CDR2 SVGIG (reference sequence). Written as DNA, the CDR3 is TGTGCCTGGGGGGGGATGGAGACCCAGTACTTC. Protein sequence: CAWGGMETQYF.

The chain combines TRBV7-2 with TRBJ1-6; 10 nucleotides align to TRBD1. Trimming at V came to 5 bases and at J to 10 bases, leaving 8 bases not matched to a gene. CDR3 length: 15 amino acids. From germline, CDR1 is SGHTA and CDR2 FQGNSA. CDR3 amino acids: CASSPRTGGNSPLHF. CDR3 bases: TGTGCCAGCAGCCCCCGGACAGGGGGAAACTCACCCCTCCACTTT.

This sequence joins TRBV10-1 and TRBJ2-7; 9 bases agree with TRBD2. CDR1 and CDR2 from the germline V gene are WNHNN and SYGVQD (reference sequence). The CDR3 loop spans 16 amino acids. The V gene end was trimmed by 7 bases and the J gene end by 6 bases; junction bases not matched to a gene: 16. The CDR3 protein is CASTSGGPPRGFEQYF. The DNA of the CDR3 is TGCGCCAGCACCAGCGGGGGGCCCCCTCGAGGGTTCGAGCAGTACTTC.

In the case of this clone: Compared with germline, one end of the junction differs, possibly owing to a read error. The chain has TRBV6-4 and TRBJ1-2; D call uncertain. The CDR3 contains 12 residues. The germline gives CDR1 MRHNA, CDR2 SNTAGT. The CDR3 here is CASGDVGRIYTF. In nucleotides, the CDR3 is TGTGCCAGCGGTGACGTAGGCAGGATCTACACCTTC.

The chain links TRBV15 to TRBJ1-1, with D uncertain. Germline CDR1 and CDR2: LNHNV and YYDKDF (reference sequence). CDR3 length: 14 amino acids. V dropped 1 base and J dropped 3 bases, with 9 bases sitting between them. CDR3 bases: TGTGCCACCAGCAGAGGAGGCCAGTACACTGAAGCTTTCTTT. Translation: CATSRGGQYTEAFF. The full variable domain, its missing parts supplied by reference TRBV15 and TRBJ1-1, is DAMVIQNPRYQVTQFGKPVTLSCSQTLNHNVMYWYQQKSSQAPKLLFHYYDKDFNNEADTPDNFQSRRPNTSFCFLDIRSPGLGDTAMYLCATSRGGQYTEAFFGQGTRLTVV.

The CDR3 loop reads CASSQPAGGSYNEQFF. CDR3 bases: TGCGCCAGCAGCCAGCCAGCGGGGGGATCCTACAATGAGCAGTTCTTC. The chain couples TRBV4-3 to TRBJ2-1; TRBD2 matches at 9 bases. Looked up from germline, CDR1 is LGHNA and CDR2 is YSLEER. After removal of 3 bases from V and 1 base from J, the junction contained 4 bases not matched to a gene. The CDR3 is 16 residues long.

The chain combines TRBV9 with TRBJ2-1, with D perhaps matching TRBD2 (6 bases). V gave up 0 bases and J gave up 8 bases, with 18 bases separating them. Looked up from germline, CDR1 is SGDLS and CDR2 is YYNGEE. There are 16 residues in the CDR3. CDR3 residues: CASSVDPGGFVYEQFF. CDR3 sequence (DNA): TGTGCCAGCAGCGTAGACCCAGGAGGGTTTGTGTATGAGCAGTTCTTC. The whole variable domain, remainder taken from reference TRBV9 and TRBJ2-1, is DSGVTQTPKHLITATGQRVTLRCSPRSGDLSVYWYQQSLDQGLQFLIQYYNGEERAKGNILERFSAQQFPDLHSELNLSSLELGDSALYFCASSVDPGGFVYEQFFGPGTRLTVL.

The chain has TRBV7-2 and TRBJ2-1, with 9 positions matching TRBD2. Germline V gene sequence: CDR1 SGHTA, CDR2 FQGNSA. The CDR3 runs 15 residues. V gave up 3 bases and J gave up 2 bases; unmatched junction bases: 2. CDR3 in amino acids: CASSLIAGAYNEQFF. The CDR3 region has the DNA TGTGCCAGCAGCTTGATAGCGGGGGCCTACAATGAGCAGTTCTTC.

This clone came up once. This chain joins TRBV5-6 and TRBJ1-2; TRBD1 aligns across 9 bases. Per the germline V gene, CDR1 is SGHDT and CDR2 is YYEEEE. This CDR3 spans 16 amino acids. Trimming cost V 4 bases and J 4 bases; bases outside gene matches: 11. CDR3 protein: CASSAGTGTGAYGYTF. CDR3 sequence (DNA): TGTGCCAGCAGCGCCGGGACAGGGACAGGCGCCTATGGCTACACCTTC. Full variable domain (outside the CDR3, taken from reference TRBV5-6 and TRBJ1-2): DAGVTQSPTHLIKTRGQQVTLRCSPKSGHDTVSWYQQALGQGPQFIFQYYEEEERQRGNFPDRFSGHQFPNYSSELNVNALLLGDSALYLCASSAGTGTGAYGYTFGSGTRLTVV.

This sequence joins TRBV5-1 and TRBJ1-1; TRBD1 matches at 8 bases. The CDR3 spans 15 residues. Germline V lookup: CDR1 SGHRS, CDR2 YFSETQ. Losses at the gene ends were 1 base for V and 5 bases for J; bases not matched to a gene: 7. CDR3 amino acids: CASSLKTGGRTEAFF. As DNA, the CDR3 is TGCGCCAGCAGCTTGAAAACAGGGGGGCGGACTGAAGCTTTCTTT.

The chain is built from TRBV7-2 and TRBJ1-2; D not resolved. V was clipped by 0 bases and J by 3 bases, with 8 bases between them. The CDR3 totals 14 residues. CDR1 and CDR2 (germline): SGHTA, FQGNSA. The CDR3 region is CASSLAAGDYGYTF. The CDR3 DNA sequence: TGTGCCAGCAGCTTAGCGGCGGGAGACTATGGCTACACCTTC. Full variable domain (remainder filled in from reference TRBV7-2 and TRBJ1-2): GAGVSQSPSNKVTEKGKDVELRCDPISGHTALYWYRQSLGQGLEFLIYFQGNSAPDKSGLPSDRFSAERTGGSVSTLTIQRTQQEDSAVYLCASSLAAGDYGYTFGSGTRLTVV.

The rearrangement links TRBV25-1 to TRBJ1-4; no clear D gene. CDR3 length: 13 amino acids. V was clipped by 2 bases and J by 8 bases, with 9 bases between them. Germline CDR1 and CDR2: MGHDK and SYGVNS. The CDR3 coding sequence is TGTGCCAGCAGTGAACCAGGATCCGAAAAACTGTTTTTT. Translation: CASSEPGSEKLFF.

In nucleotides, the CDR3 is TGCGCCAGCAGTGAGGCCCCGGGTACTGAAGCTTTCTTT. Translation gives CASSEAPGTEAFF. The chain employs TRBV10-2 and TRBJ1-1; no reliable D call. The CDR3 runs 13 residues. Trimming stripped 2 bases from V and 5 bases from J, with 9 bases between. Per germline, CDR1 WSHSY and CDR2 SAAADI.

The gene calls are TRBV15 and TRBJ2-1, with TRBD2 matching 9 bases. The CDR3 spans 16 residues. Trimming removed 9 bases from V and 4 bases from J; junction bases left unmatched: 13. Germline V gene lookup returns CDR1 LNHNV and CDR2 YYDKDF (reference sequence). The CDR3 sequence is CATRGGAGGFYNEQFF. The CDR3 DNA reads as TGTGCCACGAGGGGGGGAGCGGGGGGATTTTACAATGAGCAGTTCTTC.

The chain is built from TRBV7-8 and TRBJ1-5; 9 positions match TRBD1. The germline CDR1 and CDR2 sequences are SGHVS and FQNEAQ. Trimming removed 5 bases from V and 6 bases from J; junction bases left unmatched: 8. The CDR3 has 15 residues. The CDR3 DNA reads as TGTGCCAGCAGCGCCCGGGGACAGGGAGCTCAGCCCCAGCATTTT. It is translated as CASSARGQGAQPQHF.

The chain joins TRBV4-3 to TRBJ1-2, with 7 bases lining up with TRBD1. Germline loops: CDR1 LGHNA, CDR2 YSLEER. The CDR3 extends over 18 amino acids. After removal of 4 bases from V and 0 bases from J, the junction contained 14 bases not matched to a gene. The CDR3 DNA sequence: TGCGCCAGCAGCCGAGACGGGACAGTGGAATTAACTAACTATGGCTACACCTTC. Translating gives CASSRDGTVELTNYGYTF.

This clone appeared a few times. The chain links TRBV27 to TRBJ2-7, with a weak D call TRBD1 (6 bases). Germline CDR1 MNHEY, CDR2 SMNVEV (reference sequence). The CDR3 is 16 amino acids. V was shortened by 2 bases and J by 3 bases, with 17 bases between the two germline ends. The CDR3 protein is CASSLLAGVIGYEQYF. CDR3 nucleotide sequence: TGTGCCAGCAGTTTACTCGCAGGGGTGATTGGCTACGAGCAGTACTTC.